The T cell receptor (beta chain) under discussion was sequenced for a study of technical replicates of blood from four donors. Profiling relied on immunoSEQ multiplex PCR, and the TCRdb table lists in-frame clones only, not all of them. The repertoire includes around 84,000 clones, approximately 92% of them detected once, and over 0.2% sits in the top ten. This CDR3 comprises 16 residues. V lost 0 bases, J lost 6 bases, and 14 bases lay in between. The germline V gene encodes CDR1 MNHEY and CDR2 SVGAGI. The sequence derives from a human donor in good health. Sequencing was performed on T cells isolated from PBMCs. The chain has TRBV6-5 and TRBJ2-2; no clear D gene. In nucleotides, the CDR3 is TGTGCCAGCAGTTACTCGGCACCTGGCCTTGCCGGGGAGCTGTTTTTT. Amino acid sequence: CASSYSAPGLAGELFF.